This T cell receptor (beta chain) was captured by sequencing in a study of T cells after yellow fever vaccination. About the research overall: SMART-Seq v4 Ultra Low Input prepared the low-cell-number fractions.

Regarding the study as a whole: Repertoires obtained by FACS sorting could include abundant clonotypes that entered as contaminants from the bulk population. Clones that expanded after primary vaccination mostly reappeared after the booster (96% CD4, approximately 89% CD8).

This clonotype was detected ten times or more. The target antigen is unknown. Germline loops: CDR1 SGHVS, CDR2 FNYEAQ. V gave up 5 bases and J gave up 7 bases, with 12 bases separating them. The CDR3 contains 13 residues. The 5'RACE template-switching step produced TCR cDNA and added a universal primer site and UMIs. Each CDR3 protein gets one entry after TCRdb re-called the 5' RACE reads with MiXCR. The sample shows over 300,000 distinct CDR3 sequences, about 6.6% of them seen only once. The TCR was taken from a man aged 18 to 30 who received the YFV17D yellow fever vaccine. The source material was PBMCs, sampled about 49 days after the first yellow fever vaccination. The chain is built from TRBV7-6 and TRBJ2-1; perhaps TRBD2 as D (6 bases). The CDR3 spells CASSAGTQNEQFF. The CDR3 region has the DNA TGTGCCAGCAGCGCCGGGACTCAAAATGAGCAGTTCTTC.